A selection of T cell receptor beta chains follows, all from one sample in a study of identical twins. From the 5' RACE reads, TCRdb called clonotypes with MiXCR, one entry per CDR3 protein. Of more than 1.5 million distinct CDR3 sequences listed, roughly 35% are singletons. The sequenced material came from cord blood. The receptors were sampled from a newborn girl in good health. CDR3s include the opening cysteine and the closing phenylalanine or tryptophan. Each record gives: V gene, D gene, J gene, clone size, CDR3 DNA, CDR3 protein. The D gene is left open where the match is weak. Clone size, where shown, is once, few, many, or a class for clones that have expanded.

TRBV13	.	TRBJ2-7	.	TGTGCCAGCAGCCTGGACACGAACTACAATGAGCAGTACTTC	CASSLDTNYNEQYF
TRBV6-5	TRBD1	TRBJ1-4	.	TGTGCCACCCAAGGGACAGAAGAAAAACTGTTTTTT	CATQGTEEKLFF
TRBV7-2	.	TRBJ2-2	few	TGTGCCAGCAGATACTTAAACACCGGGGAGCTGTTTTTT	CASRYLNTGELFF
TRBV12-3/TRBV12-4	TRBD2	TRBJ2-1	.	TGTGCCAGCAGGGAGACTAGCGGGACCAATGAGCAGTTCTTC	CASRETSGTNEQFF
TRBV20-1	.	TRBJ1-5	many	TGCAGTGCTGGACGGACGGGTAGCAATCAGCCCCAGCATTTT	CSAGRTGSNQPQHF
TRBV5-6	TRBD2	TRBJ2-1	.	TGTGCCAGCAGCTTATCTCCTAGCGGGGTCTACAATGAGCAGTTCTTC	CASSLSPSGVYNEQFF
TRBV20-1	.	TRBJ2-7	many	TGCAGTGCTAGAGATCAGGGCGAGCAGTACTTC	CSARDQGEQYF
TRBV12-3/TRBV12-4	.	TRBJ2-1	.	TGTGCCAGCAGTTCTCTCCATGAGCAGTTCTTC	CASSSLHEQFF
TRBV20-1	.	TRBJ1-2	.	TGCAGTGCGAGCAAGCAGGCCTACTATGGCTACACCTTC	CSASKQAYYGYTF
TRBV6-2/TRBV6-3	.	TRBJ1-2	.	TGTGCCAGCCGAGGGAACCCCTATGGCTACACCTTC	CASRGNPYGYTF
TRBV20-1	TRBD1	TRBJ1-2	once	TGCAGTGTCGGGGACAGGGGGGATGGCTACATCTTC	CSVGDRGDGYIF
TRBV7-9	TRBD1	TRBJ2-7	.	TGTGCCAGCAGCTTAAAGGGACAGGTTTACAATGAGCAGTACTTC	CASSLKGQVYNEQYF
TRBV7-9	TRBD1	TRBJ2-1	.	TGTGCCAGCAGCTTAGCCCCCCGGACAGGCTACAATGAGCAGTTCTTC	CASSLAPRTGYNEQFF
TRBV6-1	.	TRBJ2-2	.	TGTGCCAGCACCTTGATGGACTCTGCCGGGGAGCTGTTTTTT	CASTLMDSAGELFF
TRBV12-3/TRBV12-4	.	TRBJ2-1	few	TGTGCCAGCAGCCGTTATAGGGTTGCATTTGGTGAGCAGTTCTTC	CASSRYRVAFGEQFF